The 19 T cell receptor beta chains listed next were all sequenced from one sample in a study of T cell responses to AZD1222 COVID-19 vaccine. The method was immunoSEQ multiplex PCR; TCRdb's version includes in-frame clones alone and lacks a portion of them. The sample holds roughly 85,000 clones, approximately 90% seen once. Sequences were derived from peripheral blood, sampled 28 days after the second AZD1222 dose. The receptor set was obtained from an adult who received the AZD1222 COVID-19 vaccine.

The chain links TRBV7-3 to TRBJ2-7; possibly TRBD1 for D (7 bases). This CDR3 contains 14 residues. The V end lost 6 bases, the J end lost 0 bases, and 12 bases lay between the germline ends. Germline CDR1 reads SGHTA; CDR2 reads FQGTGA. DNA for the CDR3: TGTGCCAGCAGAGCAGGGGGGAGCTCCTACGAGCAGTACTTC. Translated, it gives CASRAGGSSYEQYF.

The chain is built from TRBV30 and TRBJ1-2; D is unresolved. Deletions cut 0 bases from V and 8 bases from J, with 7 bases between. This CDR3 is 11 amino acids long. In germline, CDR1 is GTSNPN, CDR2 SVGIG (reference sequence). The CDR3: CAWSVQGGYTF. CDR3 in DNA: TGTGCCTGGAGTGTACAAGGGGGCTACACCTTC. The full variable domain, completed using reference TRBV30 and TRBJ1-2, is SQTIHQWPATLVQPVGSPLSLECTVEGTSNPNLYWYRQAAGRGLQLLFYSVGIGQISSEVPQNLSASRPQDRQFILSSKKLLLSDSGFYLCAWSVQGGYTFGSGTRLTVV.

The chain joins TRBV20-1 to TRBJ2-7; D unclear. CDR3 length: 11 residues. Germline loops: CDR1 DFQATT, CDR2 SNEGSKA (reference sequence). With 6 bases removed from V and 4 bases from J, the gap between germline ends came to 10 bases. DNA of the CDR3: TGCAGTGCCTCGGACGGGTACGAGCAGTACTTC. Its translation: CSASDGYEQYF.

V is TRBV19 and J is TRBJ2-2, with D possibly matching TRBD1 (5 bases). This CDR3 comprises 15 residues. Germline CDR1 LNHDA, CDR2 SQIVND (reference sequence). The V gene lost 0 bases and the J gene lost 5 bases, with 10 bases spanning the gap. The CDR3 DNA reads TGTGCCAGTAGTATAGACAGGGCAGGGACCGGGGAGCTGTTTTTT. As protein: CASSIDRAGTGELFF.

The chain has TRBV7-9 and TRBJ1-1; possible D gene TRBD1, 5 bases. This CDR3 has 14 residues. Germline CDR1 SEHNR, CDR2 FQNEAQ (reference sequence). Trimming stripped 2 bases from V and 4 bases from J, with 11 bases between. The CDR3: CASSLQGAGTEAFF. Here the CDR3 DNA reads TGTGCCAGCAGCTTACAGGGCGCGGGCACTGAAGCTTTCTTT.

As for this clone: One end of the junction does not line up with germline, which may come from a read error. This chain uses TRBV5-1 with TRBJ1-5; TRBD1 aligns across 8 bases. Looked up from germline, CDR1 is SGHRS and CDR2 is YFSETQ. The CDR3 has 16 residues. The CDR3 protein is CASRLDRVVSYQPQHF. The CDR3 coding sequence is TGCGCCAGCAGGTTGGACAGGGTGGTTTCTTATCAGCCCCAGCATTTT. Drawing the rest from reference TRBV5-1 and TRBJ1-5, the complete variable domain is KAGVTQTPRYLIKTRGQQVTLSCSPISGHRSVSWYQQTPGQGLQFLFEYFSETQRNKGNFPGRFSGRQFSNSRSEMNVSTLELGDSALYLCASRLDRVVSYQPQHFGDGTRLSIL.

The chain is built from TRBV3-1 (or the pseudogene TRBV3-2) and TRBJ2-5; possibly TRBD2 for D (6 bases). V lost 11 bases, J lost 7 bases, and 23 bases lay in between. This CDR3 comprises 14 residues. Germline lookup yields CDR1 LGHDT and CDR2 YNNKEL (reference sequence). The CDR3 nucleotides read TGTGCCGCAGAGGAGGGCCATGTGGTGGGGACCCAGTACTTC. It specifies CAAEEGHVVGTQYF.

The V call is TRBV6-5, the J call TRBJ1-5; D unresolved. V lost 6 bases to trimming and J lost 0 bases, with 3 bases between them. Germline V gene data show CDR1 as MNHEY and CDR2 as SVGAGI. The CDR3 loop spans 12 amino acids. The CDR3 spells CASSLSNQPQHF. Here the CDR3 DNA reads TGTGCCAGCAGCCTTAGCAATCAGCCCCAGCATTTT.

V usage is TRBV4-2 and J usage is TRBJ1-1; D is undetermined. This CDR3 is 11 amino acids long. Germline CDR1 reads LGHNA; CDR2 reads YNFKEQ. V lost 1 base and J 6 bases, leaving 3 bases between the germline ends. CDR3: CASSQVSEAFF. For the CDR3, the DNA is TGTGCCAGCAGCCAAGTGTCTGAAGCTTTCTTT.

This chain links TRBV9 with TRBJ2-2; D uncertain. The CDR3 contains 15 residues. Germline values: CDR1 SGDLS, CDR2 YYNGEE. The V gene lost 4 bases and the J gene lost 3 bases, with 13 bases spanning the gap. CDR3 loop: CASSSDTPDTGELFF. The CDR3 DNA follows: TGTGCCAGCAGCTCCGACACCCCCGACACCGGGGAGCTGTTTTTT.

The chain employs TRBV7-9 and TRBJ1-4; TRBD1 is a possible D gene (5 bases). Germline-derived CDR1 and CDR2 are SEHNR and FQNEAQ (reference sequence). The CDR3 runs 18 residues. With 1 base removed from V and 0 bases from J, the gap between germline ends came to 15 bases. DNA of the CDR3: TGTGCCAGCAGCTTAGGGGGCCGATCGGGGGCAACTAATGAAAAACTGTTTTTT. The encoded protein is CASSLGGRSGATNEKLFF. Based on the CDR3 plus reference TRBV7-9 and TRBJ1-4, the full variable domain is DTGVSQNPRHKITKRGQNVTFRCDPISEHNRLYWYRQTLGQGPEFLTYFQNEAQLEKSRLLSDRFSAERPKGSFSTLEIQRTEQGDSAMYLCASSLGGRSGATNEKLFFGSGTQLSVL.

This rearrangement joins TRBV19 to TRBJ2-1; a weak D match, TRBD2 (6 bases). Trimming shortened V by 6 bases and J by 6 bases, and 24 bases separated the two germline ends. The CDR3 totals 17 residues. Germline values: CDR1 LNHDA, CDR2 SQIVND (reference sequence). The CDR3 DNA reads TGTGCCAGTAGCCGGAACCCTGGGGGGAGTAGTTTCAATGAGCAGTTCTTC. It encodes CASSRNPGGSSFNEQFF.

This chain joins TRBV6-2 or TRBV6-3 and TRBJ2-3, with D tentatively TRBD1 (5 bases). The CDR3 length is 16 residues. Germline assignment: CDR1 MNHEY and CDR2 SVGEGT. The ends were cut back, 2 bases at V and 3 bases at J, with 15 bases in the middle. The CDR3 is CASSYRQLGTTDTQYF. The DNA for the CDR3 is TGTGCCAGCAGTTACCGACAGCTGGGTACGACAGATACGCAGTATTTT.

This chain connects TRBV20-1 to TRBJ2-7; the D is unclear. V lost 2 bases, J lost 6 bases, and 8 bases lay in between. Germline V lookup: CDR1 DFQATT, CDR2 SNEGSKA (reference sequence). CDR3 length: 11 amino acids. Written as DNA, the CDR3 is TGCAGTGCTAGATTGCTATCCGAGCAGTACTTC. It codes for CSARLLSEQYF.

The chain joins TRBV7-3 to TRBJ1-1; D is undetermined. This CDR3 region has 13 residues. The germline CDR1 and CDR2 sequences are SGHTA and FQGTGA. V was pared by 4 bases and J by 1 base, with 7 bases between. DNA for the CDR3: TGTGCCAGCAGCTCGGCGAGGAACACTGAAGCTTTCTTT. This codes for CASSSARNTEAFF.

The chain joins TRBV24-1 to TRBJ2-3; the match to TRBD2 covers 13 bases. The CDR3 is made up of 16 amino acids. Germline V CDR1 and CDR2: KGHDR, SFDVKD. J lost 4 bases, V lost 4 bases, and 4 bases had no gene match. The CDR3 sequence is CATSDRLAGGADTQYF. Here the CDR3 DNA reads TGTGCCACCAGTGACCGACTAGCGGGAGGAGCAGATACGCAGTATTTT.

The chain combines TRBV9 with TRBJ1-6, with 7 bases that match TRBD1. Germline loops: CDR1 SGDLS, CDR2 YYNGEE. The V segment lost 2 bases and the J segment 8 bases; nucleotides outside the gene matches: 13. The CDR3 extends over 17 amino acids. This CDR3 reads CASSVGGPGQMDSPLHF. The DNA for the CDR3 is TGTGCCAGCAGCGTTGGGGGACCGGGACAGATGGATTCACCCCTCCACTTT.

This clone was found a few times. The chain joins TRBV5-1 to TRBJ2-7; D is possibly TRBD1 (6 bases). The V end was cut by 0 bases, the J end by 3 bases, with 16 bases between. Germline loops: CDR1 SGHRS, CDR2 YFSETQ. The CDR3 spans 16 residues. CDR3 bases: TGCGCCAGCAGCTTGGGAGGTGGGGGCTTCGGCTACGAGCAGTACTTC. Its protein product is CASSLGGGGFGYEQYF.

The chain couples TRBV7-9 to TRBJ1-5; possible D gene TRBD1, 5 bases. This CDR3 has 15 amino acids. V lost 3 bases, J lost 1 base, and 10 bases lay in between. Germline assignment: CDR1 SEHNR and CDR2 FQNEAQ (reference sequence). The CDR3 DNA reads TGTGCCAGCAGCTTCGGAGCAGGGAGCAATCAGCCCCAGCATTTT. Protein: CASSFGAGSNQPQHF.